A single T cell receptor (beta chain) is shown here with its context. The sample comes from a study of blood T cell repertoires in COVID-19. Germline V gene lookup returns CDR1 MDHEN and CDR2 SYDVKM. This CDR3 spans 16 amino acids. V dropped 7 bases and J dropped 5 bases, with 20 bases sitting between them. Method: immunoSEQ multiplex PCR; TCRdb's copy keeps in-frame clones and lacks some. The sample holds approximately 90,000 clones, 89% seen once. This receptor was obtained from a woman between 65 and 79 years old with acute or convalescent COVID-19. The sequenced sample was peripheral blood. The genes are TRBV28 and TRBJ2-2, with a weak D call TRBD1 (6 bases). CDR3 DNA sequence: TGTGCCAGCATTCCACAGGGCGTTCACGGAACCGGGGAGCTGTTTTTT. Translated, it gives CASIPQGVHGTGELFF.